This T cell receptor (beta chain) was recovered during a study of monozygotic twins with inflammatory bowel disease. Germline V gene sequence: CDR1 SGHTA, CDR2 FQGTGA. This CDR3 is built from 18 residues. The UMIs carried a 6-nucleotide sample barcode, and they were added by template switching. Reprocessing the 5' RACE reads, TCRdb reports a single entry for every CDR3 protein and omits DNA. This sample's table reports some 200,000 distinct CDR3 sequences. Concerning this clonotype itself: Its antigen remains unknown.

Findings of the study overall: Among IBD patients, fewer clonotypes were shared with others than among healthy twins, especially with disease activity. Repertoire similarity did not differ between concordant and discordant twins, perhaps due to limited power.

This chain uses TRBV7-3 with TRBJ2-3; TCRdb selects TRBD2, and the lack of DNA leaves this call unchecked. Sequencing was performed on blood. The receptor comes from a human donor with ulcerative colitis or Crohn's disease, or a healthy co-twin of an affected twin (not recorded which). The CDR3: CASSSRPLTSGSTDTQYF.